This record covers a single TCR beta chain. Its antigen is not yet known. Base qualities are not at hand, and no much larger clone is one base apart. This specimen belongs to a study of T cell repertoires in cytomegalovirus infection (dated by TCRdb to the late 2010s). Turning to the overall study: Alongside well-studied HLA-B-restricted epitopes, the peptide stimulations were aimed at recently identified HLA-C-restricted CMV epitopes, whose presentation resists viral immunomodulation. Donor HLA type was relevant to the analysis, as public TCR beta signatures indicated carriage of CMV infection together with the matching HLA type.

General conclusions and limits of the study: The ex vivo response was dominated by HLA-C-restricted CMV-specific TCR beta clonotypes, which also provided the single most frequent clonotype in two of eight donors. Carriers of CMV infection plus the relevant HLA type were discriminated by the cumulative frequency of public TCR beta family members in the study cohort and in an independent approximately 350-donor cohort.

This sample was sequenced with an Illumina HiSeq 1500. TCRdb trimmed the raw reads at Q25, called clones with MiXCR and kept productive beta chains. When rows share a CDR3 protein, they turn into one entry using the most common DNA and genes. For this sample the table gives about 130,000 distinct CDR3 sequences, of which 32% were detected only once. Around 50% of the sample is in the top ten clones. Read against the paper, the sample's treatment or condition label means: in vitro stimulation with specific CMV peptide epitopes to enrich CMV-specific T cells. V is trimmed back by 2 bases and J by 7 bases, and the junction contains 14 bases that no gene match accounts for. Reading the germline V gene gives CDR1 SGHVS and CDR2 FQNEAQ. The CDR3 runs 18 amino acids, cysteine and phenylalanine included. Just CDR3 DNA is preserved here, 54 bases in frame from base 1.

The sequence links TRBV7-8 to TRBJ2-2, with 9 junctional bases fitting TRBD2. The origin of this receptor is a human donor in good health (CMV status not recorded). Some clones in this sample may be carry-over from other donors' samples. Sequences were derived from CD8+ T cells from cultured PBMCs, sampled from culture after CMV antigen stimulation. In nucleotide form, the sequence is TGTGCCAGCAGCTTAAGGGGAAAGCGGGGGGCCAGGCGCGGGGAGCTGTTTTTT. Translated, it reads CASSLRGKRGARRGELFF.